The present T cell receptor (beta chain) was sequenced within a study of T cells in tuberculosis. About the research overall: The T cells targeted glucose monomycolate, a mycobacterial lipid, via CD1B. Study conclusions and caveats: Smaller distances to GMM-specific TCRs suggested their expansion in active tuberculosis.

Unsorted cryopreserved PBMC were sequenced, averaging around 100,000 T cells per clinical donor. Assay used: immunoSEQ multiplex PCR; TCRdb lists only in-frame clones, some missing. The sample contains roughly 41,000 clones, almost 95% of which appear only once. The germline V and J ends were trimmed by 3 bases and 4 bases, with 10 bases remaining between them. The CDR3 spans 14 residues. The germline V gene encodes CDR1 LNHDA and CDR2 SQIVND (reference sequence). A remark on this clone: Its antigen is as yet unknown.

The chain combines TRBV19 with TRBJ1-5, with a possible D match to TRBD1 (5 bases). The source material was PBMCs. The receptor's source is a donor aged 5 to 30 with latent tuberculosis or without tuberculosis infection. Some clones in this sample may be carry-over from other donors' samples. CDR3 bases: TGTGCCAGTAGTATTGGGGGGTTTAATCAGCCCCAGCATTTT. It specifies CASSIGGFNQPQHF.